The 11 T cell receptor beta chains below all came from one sample that was sequenced in a study of somatic mutations in cytotoxic T cells in rheumatoid arthritis. Measured with immunoSEQ multiplex PCR; TCRdb has only the in-frame clones, and not every one. The data contain around 16,000 clones, about four fifths of them singletons. Sequenced sample: CD8+ T cells sorted from blood. These receptors all stem from an adult with rheumatoid arthritis.

This rearrangement joins TRBV4-1 to TRBJ1-2; no definite D call. The V end was cut by 1 base, the J end by 8 bases, with 14 bases between. Germline values: CDR1 MGHRA, CDR2 YSYEKL. This CDR3 is 14 amino acids long. The CDR3 protein is CASSQGSSSNGYTF. The CDR3 DNA is TGCGCCAGCAGCCAAGGGTCTTCTAGTAACGGCTACACCTTC.

The chain uses TRBV4-3 and TRBJ2-3; tentative D call: TRBD2 (5 bases). This CDR3 spans 17 amino acids. The germline V and J ends were trimmed by 1 base and 5 bases, with 19 bases remaining between them. The V gene's germline CDR1 is LGHNA and CDR2 YSLEER. The CDR3 sequence is CASSQGGSWEPRDTQYF. The CDR3 nucleotides read TGCGCCAGCAGCCAAGGGGGTAGCTGGGAGCCGAGAGATACGCAGTATTTT.

The chain has TRBV7-9 and TRBJ2-4; D is uncertain. Germline V CDR1 and CDR2: SEHNR, FQNEAQ (reference sequence). The V gene lost 5 bases and the J gene lost 6 bases, with 14 bases spanning the gap. This CDR3 has 14 amino acids. The CDR3, as DNA: TGTGCCAGCAGCCCCCAGGCCCGGAGAAACATTCAGTACTTC. Translation gives CASSPQARRNIQYF.

CDR3 sequence: CASSELRDRGENTGELFF. CDR3 DNA: TGTGCCAGCAGTGAATTGCGGGACAGGGGCGAGAACACCGGGGAGCTGTTTTTT. V gene TRBV25-1 combines with J gene TRBJ2-2; 10 nucleotides agree with TRBD1. J was trimmed by 1 base and V by 1 base; bases with no gene match: 6. The CDR3 spans 18 residues. CDR1 and CDR2 (germline): MGHDK, SYGVNS. Based on the CDR3 plus reference TRBV25-1 and TRBJ2-2, the full variable domain is EADIYQTPRYLVIGTGKKITLECSQTMGHDKMYWYQQDPGMELHLIHYSYGVNSTEKGDLSSESTVSRIRTEHFPLTLESARPSHTSQYLCASSELRDRGENTGELFFGEGSRLTVL.

This chain links TRBV29-1 with TRBJ2-1; D ambiguous. Trimming stripped 6 bases from V and 7 bases from J, with 7 bases between. Per germline, CDR1 SQVTM and CDR2 ANQGSEA. CDR3 length: 10 amino acids. CDR3 DNA sequence: TGCAGCGTGTACGCAAATGAGCAGTTCTTC. The encoded protein is CSVYANEQFF.

The chain recombines TRBV6-6 with TRBJ2-7; unclear D gene. V lost 6 bases and J lost 2, with 11 bases in between. This CDR3 spans 13 amino acids. Germline V lookup: CDR1 MNHNY, CDR2 SVGAGI (reference sequence). CDR3 nucleotides: TGTGCCAGCAGCCCTGGAGCTGCCTACGAGCAGTACTTC. Encoded protein: CASSPGAAYEQYF.

The chain couples TRBV19 to TRBJ2-7; D may be TRBD1 (6 bases). This CDR3 is built from 13 residues. Germline assignment: CDR1 LNHDA and CDR2 SQIVND (reference sequence). Trimming shortened V by 5 bases and J by 7 bases, and 15 bases separated the two germline ends. In nucleotides, the CDR3 is TGTGCCAGTAGTTTCGGACAGCCCGGGGAGCAGTACTTC. This gives the protein CASSFGQPGEQYF.

Judged by abundance, this clone is medium-sized. J is TRBJ2-2 and V is TRBV9; the match to TRBD2 covers 7 bases. V was pared by 4 bases and J by 8 bases, with 5 bases of the junction left unmatched. This CDR3 is 13 amino acids long. Germline V gives CDR1 SGDLS, CDR2 YYNGEE. The CDR3 region is CASSLGGLGELFF. Here the CDR3 DNA reads TGTGCCAGCAGCCTCGGGGGGTTAGGGGAGCTGTTTTTT.

This sequence joins TRBV27 and TRBJ1-1, with D possibly being TRBD1 (5 bases). Germline lookup yields CDR1 MNHEY and CDR2 SMNVEV (reference sequence). CDR3 length equals 12 residues. The V gene lost 2 bases and the J gene lost 8 bases, with 9 bases spanning the gap. The CDR3 nucleotides are TGTGCCAGCAGTTTACCGGGGGTCGAAGCTTTCTTT. As protein: CASSLPGVEAFF.

This clone has a handful of counts. This chain connects TRBV6-4 to TRBJ2-3; 8 bases match TRBD2. The trim removed 6 bases at V and 2 bases at J, leaving 7 bases unmatched. Germline assignment: CDR1 MRHNA and CDR2 SNTAGT. This CDR3 comprises 15 residues. As DNA, the CDR3 is TGTGCCAGCAGCCCACTAGCGGAGCCCACAGATACGCAGTATTTT. Translation gives CASSPLAEPTDTQYF.

This clone was counted once. The chain is built from TRBV19 and TRBJ1-5; D is possibly TRBD1 (5 bases). The CDR3 totals 14 residues. V gave up 6 bases and J gave up 7 bases, with 16 bases separating them. The germline V gene has CDR1 LNHDA and CDR2 SQIVND (reference sequence). The CDR3 sequence is CASRRGTSGQPQHF. The CDR3 nucleotides are TGTGCCAGTAGAAGAGGCACCTCAGGGCAGCCCCAGCATTTT.